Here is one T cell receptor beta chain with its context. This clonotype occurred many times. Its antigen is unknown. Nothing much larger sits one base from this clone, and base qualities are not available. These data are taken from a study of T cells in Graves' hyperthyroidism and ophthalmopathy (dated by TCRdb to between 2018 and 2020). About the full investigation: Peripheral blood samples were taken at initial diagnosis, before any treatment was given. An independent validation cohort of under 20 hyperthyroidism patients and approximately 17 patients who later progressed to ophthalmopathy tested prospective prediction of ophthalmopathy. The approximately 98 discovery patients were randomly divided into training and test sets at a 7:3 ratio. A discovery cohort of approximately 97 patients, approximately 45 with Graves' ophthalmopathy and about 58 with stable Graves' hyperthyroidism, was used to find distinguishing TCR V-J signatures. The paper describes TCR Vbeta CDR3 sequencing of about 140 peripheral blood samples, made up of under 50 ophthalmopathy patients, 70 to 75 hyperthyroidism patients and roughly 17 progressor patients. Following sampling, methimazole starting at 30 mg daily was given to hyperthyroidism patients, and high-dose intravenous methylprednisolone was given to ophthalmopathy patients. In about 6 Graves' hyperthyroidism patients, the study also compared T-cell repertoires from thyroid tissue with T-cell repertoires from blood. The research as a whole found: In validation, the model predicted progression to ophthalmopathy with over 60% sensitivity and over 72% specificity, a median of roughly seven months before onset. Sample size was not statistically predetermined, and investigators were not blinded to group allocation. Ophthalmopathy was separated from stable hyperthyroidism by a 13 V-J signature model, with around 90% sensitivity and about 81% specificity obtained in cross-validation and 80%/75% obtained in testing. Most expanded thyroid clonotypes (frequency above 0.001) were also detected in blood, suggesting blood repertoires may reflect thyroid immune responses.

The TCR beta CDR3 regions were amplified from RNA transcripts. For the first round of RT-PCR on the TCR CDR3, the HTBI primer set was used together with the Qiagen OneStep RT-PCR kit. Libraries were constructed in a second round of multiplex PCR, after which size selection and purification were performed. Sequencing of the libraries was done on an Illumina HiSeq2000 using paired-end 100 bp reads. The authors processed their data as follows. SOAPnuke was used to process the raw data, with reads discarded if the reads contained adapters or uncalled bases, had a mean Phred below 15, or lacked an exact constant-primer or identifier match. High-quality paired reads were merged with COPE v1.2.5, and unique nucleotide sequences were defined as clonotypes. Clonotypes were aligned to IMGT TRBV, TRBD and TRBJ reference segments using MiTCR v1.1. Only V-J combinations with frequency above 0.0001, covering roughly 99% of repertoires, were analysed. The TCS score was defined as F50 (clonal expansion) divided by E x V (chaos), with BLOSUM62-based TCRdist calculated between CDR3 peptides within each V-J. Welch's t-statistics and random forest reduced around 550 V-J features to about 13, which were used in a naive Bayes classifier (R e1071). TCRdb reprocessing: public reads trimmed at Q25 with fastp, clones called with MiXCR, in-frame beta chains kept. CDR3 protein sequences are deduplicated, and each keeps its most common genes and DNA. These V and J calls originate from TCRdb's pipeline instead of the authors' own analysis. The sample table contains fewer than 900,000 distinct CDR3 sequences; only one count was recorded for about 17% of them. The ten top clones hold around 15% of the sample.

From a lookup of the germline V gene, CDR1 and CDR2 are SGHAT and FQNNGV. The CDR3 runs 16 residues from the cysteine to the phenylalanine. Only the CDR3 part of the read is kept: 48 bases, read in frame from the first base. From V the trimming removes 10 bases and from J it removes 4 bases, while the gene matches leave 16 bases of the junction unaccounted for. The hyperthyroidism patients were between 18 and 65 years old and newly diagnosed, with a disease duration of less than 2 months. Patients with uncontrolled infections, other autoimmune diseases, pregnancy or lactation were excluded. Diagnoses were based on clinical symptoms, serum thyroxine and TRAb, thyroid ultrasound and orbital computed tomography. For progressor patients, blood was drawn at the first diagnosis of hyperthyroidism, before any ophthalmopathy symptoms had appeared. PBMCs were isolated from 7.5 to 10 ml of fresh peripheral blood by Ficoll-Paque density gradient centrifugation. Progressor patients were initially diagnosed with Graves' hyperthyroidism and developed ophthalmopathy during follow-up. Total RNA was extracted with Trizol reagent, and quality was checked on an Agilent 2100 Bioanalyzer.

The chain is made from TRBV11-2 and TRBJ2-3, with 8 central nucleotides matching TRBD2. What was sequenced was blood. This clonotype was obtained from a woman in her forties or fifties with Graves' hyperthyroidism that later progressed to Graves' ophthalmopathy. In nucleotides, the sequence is TGTGCCACCTCCGTGCGGGGCGGGGGGCAGGCAGATACGCAGTATTTT. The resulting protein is CATSVRGGGQADTQYF.